Below are 5 T cell receptor beta chains sequenced from a single sample in a study of blood T cell repertoires in COVID-19. The assay was immunoSEQ multiplex PCR, and TCRdb's table has in-frame clones only and misses some. The sample has about 83,000 clones, 86% seen once. Sequenced sample: peripheral blood. These receptors originate from a man between 45 and 60 years old with active COVID-19.

The rearrangement joins TRBV3-1 (or the pseudogene TRBV3-2) to TRBJ2-5, with TRBD2 matching 10 bases. Germline values: CDR1 LGHDT, CDR2 YNNKEL (reference sequence). Trimming at V came to 6 bases and at J to 5 bases, leaving 12 bases not matched to a gene. The CDR3 is 16 amino acids. The CDR3 region has the DNA TGTGCCAGCAGAAACGAGGGTAGCGGGAGGAGGGAGACCCAGTACTTC. The encoded protein is CASRNEGSGRRETQYF.

The CDR3, as DNA: TGTGCCAGCAGCTTAGTCCAGGCCCCTTACAATGAGCAGTTCTTC. Its protein is CASSLVQAPYNEQFF. The V gene is TRBV7-3, the J gene TRBJ2-1; D is ambiguous. The V end was cut by 2 bases, the J end by 4 bases, with 12 bases between. The V gene's germline CDR1 is SGHTA and CDR2 FQGTGA. The CDR3 sequence is 15 residues long.

This chain uses TRBV19 with TRBJ1-2; the D gene is possibly TRBD1 (5 bases). V lost 6 bases to trimming and J lost 8 bases, with 19 bases between them. Germline V gives CDR1 LNHDA, CDR2 SQIVND (reference sequence). CDR3 length equals 14 residues. The CDR3, as DNA: TGTGCCAGTAGGGACCTACAGGTCGGAGAGGGCTACACCTTC. Its protein product is CASRDLQVGEGYTF.

This clone was seen a single time. This chain links TRBV15 with TRBJ1-1, with 8 bases fitting TRBD1. The CDR3 consists of 13 residues. Per the germline V gene, CDR1 is LNHNV and CDR2 is YYDKDF (reference sequence). V lost 11 bases and J lost 4; bases outside the gene matches: 9. This CDR3 is CAASTGEATEAFF. The CDR3 nucleotides are TGTGCCGCTTCGACAGGGGAGGCCACTGAAGCTTTCTTT.

This chain links TRBV7-9 with TRBJ2-5; D might be TRBD1 (6 bases). V was pared by 5 bases and J by 3 bases, with 13 bases between. Germline-derived CDR1 and CDR2 are SEHNR and FQNEAQ (reference sequence). The CDR3 length is 14 residues. The CDR3 nucleotides read TGTGCCAGCAGCCCCCCCAGGGGAGAAGAGACCCAGTACTTC. Its translation: CASSPPRGEETQYF.